The 13 T cell receptor beta chains below come from one sample, sequenced in a study of a mutant IDH1 vaccine in newly diagnosed glioma. Regarding time point: week 47, end of study. The study gave 300 ug of mutant IDH1 20-mer peptide per vaccine dose, with topical imiquimod. Which antigens these TCRs recognize remains unknown. Only in-frame clones appear in the TCRdb table, and some are missing; sequencing was by immunoSEQ multiplex PCR. The sample lists tens of thousands of clones, around three quarters occurring once. The sequencing here drew on PBMCs, taken from a glioma patient whose treatment included an IDH1 peptide vaccine. These receptors originate from a man between 45 and 60 years old with glioma.

This clone was seen a handful of times. This CDR3 reads CASSYFSRSEKLFF. The CDR3 DNA is TGTGCCAGCAGTTACTTTTCCCGAAGCGAAAAACTGTTTTTT. The chain is built from TRBV6-5 and TRBJ1-4; D remains unclear. Trimming stripped 1 base from V and 8 bases from J, with 11 bases between. In germline, CDR1 is MNHEY, CDR2 SVGAGI. There are 14 residues in the CDR3.

The chain couples TRBV7-2 to TRBJ2-2, with 7 bases that match TRBD1. Germline values: CDR1 SGHTA, CDR2 FQGNSA. Losses at the gene ends were 1 base for V and 7 bases for J; bases not matched to a gene: 6. This CDR3 has 15 amino acids. In nucleotides, the CDR3 is TGTGCCAGCAGCTTAGAAAGGGGGCGTAACGGGGAGCTGTTTTTT. Protein sequence: CASSLERGRNGELFF.

The rearrangement links TRBV7-9 to TRBJ2-1, with D perhaps TRBD2 (5 bases). The CDR3 totals 14 residues. V lost 5 bases and J lost 14, with 22 bases in between. Germline assignment: CDR1 SEHNR and CDR2 FQNEAQ (reference sequence). CDR3 in amino acids: CASSVPVGIPGEFF. In DNA form, the CDR3 reads TGTGCCAGCAGCGTCCCCGTCGGGATCCCTGGGGAGTTCTTC. The whole variable domain, filled in from reference TRBV7-9 and TRBJ2-1, reads DTGVSQNPRHKITKRGQNVTFRCDPISEHNRLYWYRQTLGQGPEFLTYFQNEAQLEKSRLLSDRFSAERPKGSFSTLEIQRTEQGDSAMYLCASSVPVGIPGEFFGPGTRLTVL.

This clone has a single count. V usage is TRBV10-3 and J usage is TRBJ2-3, with 10 positions matching TRBD2. This CDR3 is built from 16 residues. With V trimmed by 3 bases and J by 1 base, 4 bases remained unmatched. Germline lookup yields CDR1 ENHRY and CDR2 SYGVKD. The chain's CDR3 is CAISDNLAGGTDTQYF. The CDR3 nucleotides read TGTGCCATCAGTGACAATCTAGCGGGGGGCACAGATACGCAGTATTTT.

This clone qualifies as medium-sized. This rearrangement joins TRBV7-9 to TRBJ1-6; 8 bases map to TRBD1. Germline trimming cut 1 base from V and 7 bases from J; bases unmatched to any gene: 3. The CDR3 consists of 15 residues. CDR1 and CDR2 (germline): SEHNR, FQNEAQ (reference sequence). CDR3 bases: TGTGCCAGCAGCTTAGTCCGGACAGGGAATTCACCCCTCCACTTT. Translating gives CASSLVRTGNSPLHF. The whole variable domain, remainder taken from reference TRBV7-9 and TRBJ1-6, is DTGVSQNPRHKITKRGQNVTFRCDPISEHNRLYWYRQTLGQGPEFLTYFQNEAQLEKSRLLSDRFSAERPKGSFSTLEIQRTEQGDSAMYLCASSLVRTGNSPLHFGNGTRLTVT.

CDR3 bases: TGCGCCAGCAGCCGACAGGGTGGGGACACCGGGGAGCTGTTTTTT. This gives the protein CASSRQGGDTGELFF. This chain uses TRBV5-1 with TRBJ2-2; 7 positions match TRBD1. Germline CDR1 and CDR2: SGHRS and YFSETQ. The J segment lost 3 bases and the V segment lost 4 bases, leaving 6 bases of the junction unmatched. The CDR3 has 15 residues.

This sequence joins TRBV2 and TRBJ2-7, with D unresolved. The germline CDR1 and CDR2 sequences are SNHLY and FYNNEI. CDR3 length: 12 residues. Trimming left V 8 bases short and J 3 bases short, with 11 bases between. The CDR3 is CASGNGYYEQYF. CDR3 nucleotide sequence: TGTGCCAGCGGAAACGGATACTACGAGCAGTACTTC.

The chain employs TRBV2 and TRBJ2-3; D call uncertain. The CDR3 sequence is 13 residues long. V lost 7 bases and J 8 bases, leaving 16 bases between the germline ends. CDR1 is SNHLY, CDR2 FYNNEI, per germline. The CDR3 loop is CASTLRPGSTQYF. The CDR3 bases are TGTGCCAGCACCCTTAGGCCTGGAAGTACGCAGTATTTT.

The rearrangement uses TRBV7-9 and TRBJ1-1, with D hard to call. The CDR3 extends over 12 amino acids. Germline V gene data show CDR1 as SEHNR and CDR2 as FQNEAQ (reference sequence). Between the trimmed V and J ends, which lost 5 bases and 8 bases, there was a span of 12 bases. DNA for the CDR3: TGTGCCAGCAGCCCCGGACGGCCGGAAGCTTTCTTT. It translates to CASSPGRPEAFF.

This chain links TRBV27 with TRBJ2-7; D tentatively fits TRBD1 or TRBD2 (5 bases each). This CDR3 spans 15 amino acids. V lost 5 bases to trimming and J lost 1 base, with 15 bases between them. In germline, CDR1 is MNHEY, CDR2 SMNVEV (reference sequence). The CDR3 loop reads CASSPAGSRSYEQYF. The CDR3 DNA reads as TGTGCCAGCAGTCCGGCAGGGAGTAGGTCCTACGAGCAGTACTTC.

The chain recombines TRBV7-2 with TRBJ1-5; weak D call: TRBD1 (5 bases). CDR3 length equals 14 residues. The germline V gene encodes CDR1 SGHTA and CDR2 FQGNSA. V lost 7 bases, J lost 6 bases, and 16 bases lay in between. CDR3 amino acids: CASTGGSGIQPQHF. The DNA of the CDR3 is TGTGCCAGCACGGGGGGTTCTGGGATTCAGCCCCAGCATTTT.

The chain links TRBV28 to TRBJ1-2; D possibly corresponds to TRBD1 (5 bases). Trimming took 4 bases from V and 6 from J, leaving 12 bases between them. The germline CDR1 and CDR2 sequences are MDHEN and SYDVKM. This CDR3 region has 13 residues. The CDR3 nucleotides read TGTGCCAGCAGTTGGCTCCGGGGGAATGGCTACACCTTC. Amino acid sequence: CASSWLRGNGYTF.

The J gene is TRBJ1-1, the V gene TRBV28; tentative D call: TRBD1 (5 bases). The CDR3 contains 16 residues. Germline V CDR1 and CDR2: MDHEN, SYDVKM. V lost 5 bases and J lost 5, with 21 bases in between. CDR3: CASSPPRQTSYTEAFF. The CDR3 coding sequence is TGTGCCAGCAGTCCCCCCCGACAGACTAGTTATACTGAAGCTTTCTTT.